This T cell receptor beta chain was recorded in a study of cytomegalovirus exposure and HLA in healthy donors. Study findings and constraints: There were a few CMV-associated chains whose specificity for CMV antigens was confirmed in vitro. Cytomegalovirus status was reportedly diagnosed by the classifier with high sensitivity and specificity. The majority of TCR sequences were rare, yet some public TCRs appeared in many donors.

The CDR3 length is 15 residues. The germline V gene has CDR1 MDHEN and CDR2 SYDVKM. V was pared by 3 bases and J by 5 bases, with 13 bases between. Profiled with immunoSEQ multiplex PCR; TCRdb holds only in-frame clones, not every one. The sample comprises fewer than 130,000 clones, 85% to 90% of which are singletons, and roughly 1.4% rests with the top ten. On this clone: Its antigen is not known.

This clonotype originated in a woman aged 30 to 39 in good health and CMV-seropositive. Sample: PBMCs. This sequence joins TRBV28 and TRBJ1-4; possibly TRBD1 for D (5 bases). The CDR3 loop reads CASSFTGDGNEKLFF. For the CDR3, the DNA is TGTGCCAGCAGTTTTACGGGGGACGGGAATGAAAAACTGTTTTTT.